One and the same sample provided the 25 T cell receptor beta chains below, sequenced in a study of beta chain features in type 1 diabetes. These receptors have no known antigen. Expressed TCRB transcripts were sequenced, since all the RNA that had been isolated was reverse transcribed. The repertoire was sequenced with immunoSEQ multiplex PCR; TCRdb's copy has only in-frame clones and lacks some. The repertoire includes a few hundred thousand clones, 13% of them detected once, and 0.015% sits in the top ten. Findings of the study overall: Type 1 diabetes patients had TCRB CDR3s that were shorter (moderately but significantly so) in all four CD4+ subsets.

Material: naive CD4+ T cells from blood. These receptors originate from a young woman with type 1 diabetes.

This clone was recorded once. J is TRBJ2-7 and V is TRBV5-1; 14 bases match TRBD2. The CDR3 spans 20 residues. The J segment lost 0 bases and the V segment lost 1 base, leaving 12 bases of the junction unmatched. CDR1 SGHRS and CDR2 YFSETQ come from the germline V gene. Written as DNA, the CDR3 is TGCGCCAGCAGCTTGAGACTAGCGGGAGGGCCTGAGGGTCTCTCCTACGAGCAGTACTTC. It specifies CASSLRLAGGPEGLSYEQYF. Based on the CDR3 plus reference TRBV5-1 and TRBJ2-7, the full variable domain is KAGVTQTPRYLIKTRGQQVTLSCSPISGHRSVSWYQQTPGQGLQFLFEYFSETQRNKGNFPGRFSGRQFSNSRSEMNVSTLELGDSALYLCASSLRLAGGPEGLSYEQYFGPGTRLTVT.

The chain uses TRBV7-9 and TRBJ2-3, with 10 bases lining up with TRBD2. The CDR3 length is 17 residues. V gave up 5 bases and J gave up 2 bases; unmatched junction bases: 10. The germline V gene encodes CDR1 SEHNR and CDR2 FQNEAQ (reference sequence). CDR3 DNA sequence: TGTGCCAGCAGCGCGAGGGGGACTAGCGAGCACACAGATACGCAGTATTTT. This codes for CASSARGTSEHTDTQYF.

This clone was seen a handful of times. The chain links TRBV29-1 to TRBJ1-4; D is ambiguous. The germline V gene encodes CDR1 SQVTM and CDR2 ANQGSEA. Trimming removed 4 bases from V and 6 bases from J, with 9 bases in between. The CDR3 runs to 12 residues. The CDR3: CSVGSYHEKLFF. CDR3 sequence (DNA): TGCAGCGTTGGGAGCTATCATGAAAAACTGTTTTTT. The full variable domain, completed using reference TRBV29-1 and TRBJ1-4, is SAVISQKPSRDICQRGTSLTIQCQVDSQVTMMFWYRQQPGQSLTLIATANQGSEATYESGFVIDKFPISRPNLTFSTLTVSNMSPEDSSIYLCSVGSYHEKLFFGSGTQLSVL.

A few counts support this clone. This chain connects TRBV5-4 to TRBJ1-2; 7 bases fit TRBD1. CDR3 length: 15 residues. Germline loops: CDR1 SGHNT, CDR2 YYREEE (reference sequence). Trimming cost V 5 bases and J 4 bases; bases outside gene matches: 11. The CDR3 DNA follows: TGTGCCAGCAGTTACGACAGGGTTGGGGTCTATGGCTACACCTTC. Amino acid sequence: CASSYDRVGVYGYTF.

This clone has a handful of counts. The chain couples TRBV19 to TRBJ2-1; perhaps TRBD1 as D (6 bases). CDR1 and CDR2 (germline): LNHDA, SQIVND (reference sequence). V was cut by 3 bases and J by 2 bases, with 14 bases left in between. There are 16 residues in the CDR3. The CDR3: CASSIQGLGAYNEQFF. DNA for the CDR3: TGTGCCAGTAGTATCCAGGGGCTAGGCGCCTACAATGAGCAGTTCTTC.

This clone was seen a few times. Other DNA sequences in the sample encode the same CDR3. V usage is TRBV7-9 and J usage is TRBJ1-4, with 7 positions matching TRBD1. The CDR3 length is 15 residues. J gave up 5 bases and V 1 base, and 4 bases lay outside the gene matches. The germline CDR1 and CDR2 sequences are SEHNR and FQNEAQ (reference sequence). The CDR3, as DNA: TGTGCCAGCAGCTTAGTCGGGACAGCGAATGAAAAACTGTTTTTT. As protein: CASSLVGTANEKLFF.

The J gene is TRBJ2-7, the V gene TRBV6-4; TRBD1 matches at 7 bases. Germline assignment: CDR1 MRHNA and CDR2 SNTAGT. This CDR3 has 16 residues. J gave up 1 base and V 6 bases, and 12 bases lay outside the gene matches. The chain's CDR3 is CASSKWDSHRSYEQYV. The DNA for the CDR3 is TGTGCCAGCAGCAAATGGGACAGCCATAGGTCCTACGAGCAGTACGTC.

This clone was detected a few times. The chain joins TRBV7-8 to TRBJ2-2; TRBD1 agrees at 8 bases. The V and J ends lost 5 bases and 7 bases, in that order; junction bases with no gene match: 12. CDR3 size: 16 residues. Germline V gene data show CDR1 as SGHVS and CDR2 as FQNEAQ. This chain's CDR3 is CASSQRAIRGHGELFF. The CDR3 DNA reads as TGTGCCAGCAGCCAAAGGGCCATCAGGGGGCACGGGGAGCTGTTTTTT.

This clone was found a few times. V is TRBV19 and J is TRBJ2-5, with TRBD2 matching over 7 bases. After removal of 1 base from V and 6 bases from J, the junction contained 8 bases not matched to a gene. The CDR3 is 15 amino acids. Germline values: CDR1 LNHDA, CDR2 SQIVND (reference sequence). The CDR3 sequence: CASSIGGRAVKTQYF. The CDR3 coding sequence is TGTGCCAGTAGTATAGGTGGGAGGGCCGTGAAGACCCAGTACTTC.

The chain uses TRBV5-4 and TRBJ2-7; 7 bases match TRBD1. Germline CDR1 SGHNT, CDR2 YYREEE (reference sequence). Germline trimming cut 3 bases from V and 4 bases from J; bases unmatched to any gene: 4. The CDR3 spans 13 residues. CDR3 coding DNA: TGTGCCAGCAGCTCAACAGGGGTTTACGAGCAGTACTTC. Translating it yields CASSSTGVYEQYF.

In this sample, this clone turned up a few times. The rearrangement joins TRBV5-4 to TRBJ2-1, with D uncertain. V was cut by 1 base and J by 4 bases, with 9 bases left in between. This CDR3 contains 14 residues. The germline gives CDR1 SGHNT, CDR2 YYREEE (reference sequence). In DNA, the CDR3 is TGTGCCAGCAGCTTGCAACAGACGTACAATGAGCAGTTCTTC. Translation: CASSLQQTYNEQFF.

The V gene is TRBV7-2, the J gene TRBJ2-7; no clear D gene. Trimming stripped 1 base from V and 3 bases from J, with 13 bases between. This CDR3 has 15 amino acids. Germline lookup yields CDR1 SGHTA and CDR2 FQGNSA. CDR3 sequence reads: CASSLVGISIYEQYV. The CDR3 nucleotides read TGTGCCAGCAGCTTAGTGGGCATTTCTATCTACGAGCAGTACGTC.

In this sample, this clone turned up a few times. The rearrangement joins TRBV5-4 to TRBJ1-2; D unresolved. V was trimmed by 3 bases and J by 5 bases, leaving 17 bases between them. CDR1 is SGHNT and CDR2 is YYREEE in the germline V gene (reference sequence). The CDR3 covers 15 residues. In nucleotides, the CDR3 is TGTGCCAGCAGCTCGGCAGGCGCCCCTACTTATGGCTACACCTTC. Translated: CASSSAGAPTYGYTF.

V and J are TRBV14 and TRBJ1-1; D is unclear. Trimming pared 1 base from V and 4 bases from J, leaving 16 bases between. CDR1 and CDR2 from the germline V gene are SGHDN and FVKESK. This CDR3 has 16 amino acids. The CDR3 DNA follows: TGTGCCAGCAGCCAAGGGTCCAGGTCCCTGGGCACTGAAGCTTTCTTT. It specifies CASSQGSRSLGTEAFF.

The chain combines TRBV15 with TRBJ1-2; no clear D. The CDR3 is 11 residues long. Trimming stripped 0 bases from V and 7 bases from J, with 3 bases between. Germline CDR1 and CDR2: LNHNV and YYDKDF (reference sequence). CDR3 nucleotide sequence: TGTGCCACCAGCAGAGATCGTGGCTACACCTTC. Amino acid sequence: CATSRDRGYTF. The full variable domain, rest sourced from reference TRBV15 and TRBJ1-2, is DAMVIQNPRYQVTQFGKPVTLSCSQTLNHNVMYWYQQKSSQAPKLLFHYYDKDFNNEADTPDNFQSRRPNTSFCFLDIRSPGLGDTAMYLCATSRDRGYTFGSGTRLTVV.

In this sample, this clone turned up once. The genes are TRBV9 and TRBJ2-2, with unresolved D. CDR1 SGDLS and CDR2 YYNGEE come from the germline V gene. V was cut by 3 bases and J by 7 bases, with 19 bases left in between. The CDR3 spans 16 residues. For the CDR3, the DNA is TGTGCCAGCAGCGCCAGACTTGCGCACTTCAACGGGGAGCTGTTTTTT. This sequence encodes CASSARLAHFNGELFF.

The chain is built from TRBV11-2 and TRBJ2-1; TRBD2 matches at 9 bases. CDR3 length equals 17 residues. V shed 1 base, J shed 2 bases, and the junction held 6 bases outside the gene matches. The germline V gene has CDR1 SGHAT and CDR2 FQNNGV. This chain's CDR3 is CASSLGRGGRAYNEQFF. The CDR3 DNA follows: TGTGCCAGCAGCTTAGGGCGGGGCGGGAGGGCCTACAATGAGCAGTTCTTC.

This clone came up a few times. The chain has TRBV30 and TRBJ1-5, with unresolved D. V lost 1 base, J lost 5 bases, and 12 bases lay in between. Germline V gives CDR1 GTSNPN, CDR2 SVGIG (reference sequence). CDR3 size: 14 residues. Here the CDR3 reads CAWSDQMIYQPQHF. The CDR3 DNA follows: TGTGCCTGGAGTGACCAGATGATATATCAGCCCCAGCATTTT.

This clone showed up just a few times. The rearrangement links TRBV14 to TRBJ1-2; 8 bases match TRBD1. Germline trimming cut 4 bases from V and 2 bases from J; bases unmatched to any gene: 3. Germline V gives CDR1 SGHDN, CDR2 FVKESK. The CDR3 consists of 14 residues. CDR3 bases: TGTGCCAGCAGCCGCGGACAGGGAAACTATGGCTACACCTTC. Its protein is CASSRGQGNYGYTF.

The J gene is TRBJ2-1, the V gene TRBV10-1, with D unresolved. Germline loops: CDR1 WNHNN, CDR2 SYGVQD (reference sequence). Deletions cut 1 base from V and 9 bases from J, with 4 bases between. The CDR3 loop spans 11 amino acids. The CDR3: CASSELAEQFF. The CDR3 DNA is TGCGCCAGCAGTGAGTTGGCTGAGCAGTTCTTC.

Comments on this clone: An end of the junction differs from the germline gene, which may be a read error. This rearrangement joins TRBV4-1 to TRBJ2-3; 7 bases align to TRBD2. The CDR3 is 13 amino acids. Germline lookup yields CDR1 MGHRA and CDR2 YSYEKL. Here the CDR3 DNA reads TGCGCCAGCAGCCAAGCGGGACTAACCTACGTACTTTTT. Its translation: CASSQAGLTYVLF.

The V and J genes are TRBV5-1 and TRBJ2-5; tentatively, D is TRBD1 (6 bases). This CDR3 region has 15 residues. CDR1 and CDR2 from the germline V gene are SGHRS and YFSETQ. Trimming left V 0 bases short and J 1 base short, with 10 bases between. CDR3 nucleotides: TGCGCCAGCAGCTTGGCACGGGACATCCAAGAGACCCAGTACTTC. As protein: CASSLARDIQETQYF.

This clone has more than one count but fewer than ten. The CDR3 DNA is TGTGCCAGTAGTATAAGCAGGAGGGAGCCCCAGTACTTC. Translated: CASSISRREPQYF. V is TRBV19 and J is TRBJ2-5; TRBD2 is a possible D gene (6 bases). Germline V gene sequence: CDR1 LNHDA, CDR2 SQIVND (reference sequence). Trimming removed 2 bases from V and 9 bases from J, with 13 bases in between. This CDR3 contains 13 residues.

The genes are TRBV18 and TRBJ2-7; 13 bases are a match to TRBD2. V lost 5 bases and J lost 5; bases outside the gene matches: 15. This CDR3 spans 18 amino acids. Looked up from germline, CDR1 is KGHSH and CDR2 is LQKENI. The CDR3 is CASSALPGTSGNSHEQYV. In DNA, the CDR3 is TGTGCCAGCTCAGCTCTCCCCGGGACTAGCGGGAACTCTCACGAGCAGTACGTC.

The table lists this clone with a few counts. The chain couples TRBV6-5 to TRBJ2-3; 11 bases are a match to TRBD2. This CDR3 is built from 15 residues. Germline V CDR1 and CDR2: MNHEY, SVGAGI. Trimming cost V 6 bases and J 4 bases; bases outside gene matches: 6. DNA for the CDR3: TGTGCCAGCAGCCTAGCGGGAGGTGGGGCAGATACGCAGTATTTT. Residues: CASSLAGGGADTQYF.